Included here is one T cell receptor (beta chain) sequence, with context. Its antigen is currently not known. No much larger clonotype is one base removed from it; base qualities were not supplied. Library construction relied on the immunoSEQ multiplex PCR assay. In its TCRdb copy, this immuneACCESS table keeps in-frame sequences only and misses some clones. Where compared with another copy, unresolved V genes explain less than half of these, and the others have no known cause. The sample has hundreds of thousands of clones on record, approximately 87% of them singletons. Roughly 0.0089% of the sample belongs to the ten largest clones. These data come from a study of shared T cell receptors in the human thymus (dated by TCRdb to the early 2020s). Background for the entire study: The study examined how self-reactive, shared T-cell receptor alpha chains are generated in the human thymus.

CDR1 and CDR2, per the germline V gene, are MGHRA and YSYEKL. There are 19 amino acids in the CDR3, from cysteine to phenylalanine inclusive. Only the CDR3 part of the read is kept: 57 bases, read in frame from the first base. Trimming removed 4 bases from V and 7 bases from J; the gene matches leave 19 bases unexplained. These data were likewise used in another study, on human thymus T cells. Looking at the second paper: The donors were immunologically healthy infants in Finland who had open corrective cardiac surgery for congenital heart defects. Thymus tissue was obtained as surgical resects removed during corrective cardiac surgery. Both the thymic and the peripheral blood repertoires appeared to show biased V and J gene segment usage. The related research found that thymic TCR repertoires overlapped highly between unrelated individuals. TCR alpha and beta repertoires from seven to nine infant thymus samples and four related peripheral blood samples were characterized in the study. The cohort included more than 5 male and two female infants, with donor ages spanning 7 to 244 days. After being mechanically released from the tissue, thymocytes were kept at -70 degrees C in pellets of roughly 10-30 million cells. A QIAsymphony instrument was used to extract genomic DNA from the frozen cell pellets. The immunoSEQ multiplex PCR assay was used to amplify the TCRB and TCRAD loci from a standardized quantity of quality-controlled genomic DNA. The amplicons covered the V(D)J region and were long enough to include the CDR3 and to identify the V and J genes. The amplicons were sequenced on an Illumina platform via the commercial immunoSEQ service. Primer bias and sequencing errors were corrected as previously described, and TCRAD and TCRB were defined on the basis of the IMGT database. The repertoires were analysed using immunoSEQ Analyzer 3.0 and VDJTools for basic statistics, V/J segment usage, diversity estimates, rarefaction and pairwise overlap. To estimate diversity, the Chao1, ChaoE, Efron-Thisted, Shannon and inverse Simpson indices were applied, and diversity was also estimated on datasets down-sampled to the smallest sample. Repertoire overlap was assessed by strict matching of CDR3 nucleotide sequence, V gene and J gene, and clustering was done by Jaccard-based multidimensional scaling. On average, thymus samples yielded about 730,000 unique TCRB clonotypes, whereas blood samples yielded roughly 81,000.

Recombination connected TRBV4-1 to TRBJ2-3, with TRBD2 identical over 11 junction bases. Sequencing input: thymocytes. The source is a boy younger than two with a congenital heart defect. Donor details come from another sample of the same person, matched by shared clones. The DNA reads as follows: TGCGCCAGCAGCCTAAAGACTAGCGGGGTTAGGGGTAGGGTGAATACGCAGTATTTT. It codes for CASSLKTSGVRGRVNTQYF.